Included here is one T cell receptor beta chain sequence, with context. Its antigen is as yet unknown. Each of the donors was a healthy bone marrow donor. This PCR relied on a set of 60 Vbeta primers and 13 Jbeta primers. Sequencing was performed with immunoSEQ multiplex PCR; in TCRdb, only in-frame clones are kept and a portion is missing. The data contain around 210,000 clones, around 80% of them seen just once; the ten biggest clones take up approximately 0.49%. The data derive from a study of cytomegalovirus exposure and HLA in healthy donors. On the study more broadly: Among 398 genotyped donors, more than 65% fell in the Caucasian-associated ancestry cluster. Study results and limitations: In a later analysis, V- and J-gene trimming of beta chains associated with a DCLRE1C missense variant, replicated independently. Among TCR beta chains, those listed as cytomegalovirus-associated numbered about 160.

V lost 4 bases and J 2 bases, leaving 8 bases between the germline ends. Germline V gene lookup returns CDR1 MGHRA and CDR2 YSYEKL. The length of the CDR3 is 13 residues. The sample consisted of PBMCs. This TCR came from a boy aged 5-17 years in good health and CMV-seronegative. The V call is TRBV4-1, the J call TRBJ2-5, with no clear D. The CDR3, as DNA: TGCGCCAGCAGCCGTATAGAGCAAGAGACCCAGTACTTC. This encodes CASSRIEQETQYF.